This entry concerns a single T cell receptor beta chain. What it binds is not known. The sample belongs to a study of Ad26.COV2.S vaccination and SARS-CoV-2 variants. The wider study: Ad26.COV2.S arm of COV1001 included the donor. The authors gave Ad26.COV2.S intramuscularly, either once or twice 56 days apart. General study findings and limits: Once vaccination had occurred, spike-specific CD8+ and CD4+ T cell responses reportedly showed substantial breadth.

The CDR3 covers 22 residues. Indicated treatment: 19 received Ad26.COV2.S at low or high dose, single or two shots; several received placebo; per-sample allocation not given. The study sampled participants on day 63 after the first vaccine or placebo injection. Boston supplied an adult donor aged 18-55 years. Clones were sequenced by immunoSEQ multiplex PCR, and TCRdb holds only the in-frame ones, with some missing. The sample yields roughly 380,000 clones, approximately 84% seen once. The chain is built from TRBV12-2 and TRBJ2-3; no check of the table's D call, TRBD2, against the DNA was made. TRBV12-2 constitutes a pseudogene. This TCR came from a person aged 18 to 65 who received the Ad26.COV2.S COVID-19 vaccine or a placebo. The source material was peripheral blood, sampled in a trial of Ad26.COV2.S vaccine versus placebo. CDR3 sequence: CASRLVPPTSGRALNRTDTQYF. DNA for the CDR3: TGTGCAAGTCGCTTAGTGCCCCCAACTAGCGGGAGGGCCTTGAATCGCACAGATACGCAGTATTTT.